This T cell receptor (beta chain) derives from a study of blood T cells in healthy people across ages. Study at large: About one barcoded beta molecule per two T cells was captured by template switching. Study observations and caveats: Higher diversity, along with more naive CD4+ cells, distinguished long-lived donors from aged donors.

Next came a second PCR, run for about 6 to 12 cycles, which used a sample-barcoded 5' primer along with a J-beta primer mix. TCRdb redid the calling of the 5' RACE reads with MiXCR, one entry per CDR3 protein. The data contain hundreds of thousands of distinct CDR3 sequences, under 35% of them seen just once; the ten biggest clones take up roughly 17%. Trimming removed 1 base from V and 11 bases from J; junction bases left unmatched: 22. Germline V lookup: CDR1 DFQATT, CDR2 SNEGSKA (reference sequence). This CDR3 contains 19 residues. This clonotype has just a few counts. The antigen is undetermined. The sequence was collected from a woman of 80 years or more in good health. The chain employs TRBV20-1 and TRBJ2-5; 13 nucleotides line up with TRBD2. Sequencing used blood. The CDR3 coding sequence is TGCAGTGCTAGAGGGACAGGACGCACTAGCGGGGGGGGTTACAATGAGCAGTACTTC. It translates to CSARGTGRTSGGGYNEQYF.